This is a list of T cell receptor beta chains from one sample in a study of T cell repertoires in cytomegalovirus infection. No antigen has been identified for these receptors. TCRdb fed the reads into MiXCR, producing one record per CDR3 protein. The table lists 640,000 or so distinct CDR3 sequences, around 32% of them singletons. The source material was cultured PBMCs, sampled from culture after CMV antigen stimulation. The receptors derive from a human donor in good health (CMV status not recorded). Some clones in this sample may be carry-over from other donors' samples. CDR3s include the opening cysteine and the closing phenylalanine or tryptophan. D genes are given only for firm matches. Some rows mark clone size as missing; the rest say once, few, many or name a class of expanded clone.

clone_size: few
v_call: TRBV28
cdr3_length: 17
j_call: TRBJ2-1
d_call: TRBD2
cdr3_aa: CASSLLGLARFSNEQFF
cdr3_nt: TGTGCCAGCAGTTTACTCGGACTAGCCCGCTTTAGCAATGAGCAGTTCTTC

clone_size: few
v_call: TRBV4-1
cdr3_length: 14
j_call: TRBJ2-5
d_call: -
cdr3_aa: CASSEGERQETQYF
cdr3_nt: TGCGCCAGCAGCGAGGGGGAAAGGCAAGAGACCCAGTACTTC

clone_size: -
v_call: TRBV2
cdr3_length: 21
j_call: TRBJ2-3
d_call: -
cdr3_aa: CASSEPQRPGPFWTRLDTQYF
cdr3_nt: TGTGCCAGCAGTGAACCCCAACGGCCCGGCCCCTTCTGGACCCGCTTAGATACGCAGTATTTT

clone_size: few
v_call: TRBV5-1
cdr3_length: 14
j_call: TRBJ1-1
d_call: TRBD1
cdr3_aa: CASSPPRGHTEAFF
cdr3_nt: TGCGCCAGCAGCCCGCCCAGGGGGCACACTGAAGCTTTCTTT

clone_size: -
v_call: TRBV7-9
cdr3_length: 15
j_call: TRBJ1-4
d_call: -
cdr3_aa: CASSMLGPEGEKLFF
cdr3_nt: TGTGCCAGCAGCATGCTGGGGCCCGAGGGTGAAAAACTGTTTTTT

clone_size: -
v_call: TRBV14
cdr3_length: 14
j_call: TRBJ1-1
d_call: TRBD1
cdr3_aa: CASSQLTGGTEAFF
cdr3_nt: TGTGCCAGCAGCCAATTGACAGGGGGCACTGAAGCTTTCTTT

clone_size: many
v_call: TRBV7-2
cdr3_length: 12
j_call: TRBJ2-7
d_call: -
cdr3_aa: CASSRAGYEQYF
cdr3_nt: TGTGCCAGCAGCCGCGCGGGTTACGAGCAGTACTTC

clone_size: many
v_call: TRBV7-6
cdr3_length: 14
j_call: TRBJ1-3
d_call: -
cdr3_aa: CASSLAPGGNTIYF
cdr3_nt: TGTGCCAGCAGCTTAGCTCCAGGAGGAAACACCATATATTTT

clone_size: -
v_call: TRBV6-2/TRBV6-3
cdr3_length: 19
j_call: TRBJ2-1
d_call: TRBD2
cdr3_aa: CASSQGGTSGKLSYNEQFF
cdr3_nt: TGTGCCAGCAGTCAGGGCGGGACTAGCGGGAAATTATCCTACAATGAGCAGTTCTTC

clone_size: -
v_call: TRBV11-1
cdr3_length: 20
j_call: TRBJ2-7
d_call: -
cdr3_aa: CASSLSAGPQLQGIPYEQYF
cdr3_nt: TGTGCCAGCAGCTTAAGCGCGGGTCCCCAACTACAGGGAATTCCCTACGAGCAGTACTTC

clone_size: -
v_call: TRBV7-8
cdr3_length: 17
j_call: TRBJ1-5
d_call: -
cdr3_aa: CASSLGAAEGDQVPQHF
cdr3_nt: TGTGCCAGCAGCTTAGGGGCCGCGGAGGGAGATCAAGTGCCCCAGCATTTT

clone_size: few
v_call: TRBV6-2/TRBV6-3
cdr3_length: 15
j_call: TRBJ1-1
d_call: TRBD1
cdr3_aa: CASIQPGQGRSEAFF
cdr3_nt: TGTGCCAGCATTCAGCCGGGACAGGGAAGATCTGAAGCTTTCTTT

clone_size: few
v_call: TRBV20-1
cdr3_length: 18
j_call: TRBJ2-3
d_call: -
cdr3_aa: CSASPRAIGMAPTDTQYF
cdr3_nt: TGCAGTGCTAGTCCCCGAGCAATCGGAATGGCCCCCACAGATACGCAGTATTTT

clone_size: few
v_call: TRBV7-8
cdr3_length: 8
j_call: TRBJ1-6
d_call: -
cdr3_aa: CATTPLHF
cdr3_nt: TGTGCCACTACACCCCTCCACTTT

clone_size: -
v_call: TRBV29-1
cdr3_length: 13
j_call: TRBJ2-2
d_call: TRBD2
cdr3_aa: CSVGLAGAGELFF
cdr3_nt: TGCAGCGTTGGACTAGCGGGAGCCGGGGAGCTGTTTTTT

clone_size: many
v_call: TRBV7-2
cdr3_length: 17
j_call: TRBJ1-5
d_call: -
cdr3_aa: CASSGGRQVLGNQPQHF
cdr3_nt: TGTGCCAGCAGCGGAGGGCGGCAGGTCCTTGGCAATCAGCCCCAGCATTTT

clone_size: -
v_call: TRBV20-1
cdr3_length: 14
j_call: TRBJ2-1
d_call: TRBD1
cdr3_aa: CSARTGISYNEQFF
cdr3_nt: TGCAGTGCTCGGACAGGAATCTCCTACAATGAGCAGTTCTTC

clone_size: -
v_call: TRBV12-3/TRBV12-4
cdr3_length: 14
j_call: TRBJ1-3
d_call: -
cdr3_aa: CASSLARAGNTIYF
cdr3_nt: TGTGCCAGCAGTTTAGCACGGGCTGGAAACACCATATATTTT

clone_size: -
v_call: TRBV10-3
cdr3_length: 13
j_call: TRBJ1-1
d_call: -
cdr3_aa: CAISEQENTEAFF
cdr3_nt: TGTGCCATCAGTGAACAGGAGAACACTGAAGCTTTCTTT

clone_size: -
v_call: TRBV12-3/TRBV12-4
cdr3_length: 18
j_call: TRBJ2-7
d_call: -
cdr3_aa: CASSPRPQGSRWSYEQYF
cdr3_nt: TGTGCCAGCAGTCCGAGGCCCCAGGGGAGCCGGTGGTCCTACGAGCAGTACTTC

clone_size: -
v_call: TRBV6-1
cdr3_length: 15
j_call: TRBJ1-6
d_call: -
cdr3_aa: CASSPLRDISSPLHF
cdr3_nt: TGTGCCAGCAGTCCACTACGGGACATCAGCTCACCCCTCCACTTT

clone_size: -
v_call: TRBV18
cdr3_length: 16
j_call: TRBJ1-5
d_call: -
cdr3_aa: CASSRENSVNHQPQHF
cdr3_nt: TGTGCCAGCTCACGCGAGAACTCGGTAAACCATCAGCCCCAGCATTTT

clone_size: -
v_call: TRBV20-1
cdr3_length: 16
j_call: TRBJ2-7
d_call: TRBD1
cdr3_aa: CSARGSKGQGRYEQYF
cdr3_nt: TGCAGTGCTAGAGGGAGTAAGGGACAGGGAAGGTACGAGCAGTACTTC

clone_size: many
v_call: TRBV7-2
cdr3_length: 15
j_call: TRBJ1-1
d_call: -
cdr3_aa: CASSLNHGSTGQAFF
cdr3_nt: TGTGCCAGCAGCTTAAATCACGGATCGACAGGCCAAGCTTTCTTT

clone_size: few
v_call: TRBV6-5
cdr3_length: 17
j_call: TRBJ1-4
d_call: -
cdr3_aa: CASSYSGSAGANEKLFF
cdr3_nt: TGTGCCAGCAGTTACTCGGGTTCGGCCGGGGCTAATGAAAAACTGTTTTTT

clone_size: -
v_call: TRBV10-3
cdr3_length: 17
j_call: TRBJ2-7
d_call: -
cdr3_aa: CAIRRAGGGGVSYEQYF
cdr3_nt: TGTGCCATTAGGAGAGCCGGGGGCGGAGGGGTGTCCTACGAGCAGTACTTC

clone_size: -
v_call: TRBV7-9
cdr3_length: 17
j_call: TRBJ2-3
d_call: -
cdr3_aa: CASSAITIAEFHPTQYF
cdr3_nt: TGTGCCAGCAGCGCAATCACCATAGCGGAGTTTCACCCTACGCAGTATTTT

clone_size: few
v_call: TRBV20-1
cdr3_length: 10
j_call: TRBJ2-5
d_call: -
cdr3_aa: CSVAEETQYF
cdr3_nt: TGCAGTGTAGCGGAAGAGACCCAGTACTTC

clone_size: -
v_call: TRBV7-2
cdr3_length: 16
j_call: TRBJ2-1
d_call: -
cdr3_aa: CASSDPIAALVDEQFF
cdr3_nt: TGTGCCAGCAGCGATCCGATTGCCGCCTTGGTTGATGAGCAGTTCTTC

clone_size: many
v_call: TRBV7-2
cdr3_length: 13
j_call: TRBJ1-4
d_call: -
cdr3_aa: CASSVATNEKLFF
cdr3_nt: TGTGCCAGCAGCGTCGCAACTAATGAAAAACTGTTTTTT

clone_size: few
v_call: TRBV6-6
cdr3_length: 15
j_call: TRBJ2-5
d_call: -
cdr3_aa: CASSYETGVWETQYF
cdr3_nt: TGTGCCAGCAGTTACGAAACGGGAGTGTGGGAGACCCAGTACTTC

clone_size: -
v_call: TRBV5-5
cdr3_length: 16
j_call: TRBJ1-3
d_call: -
cdr3_aa: CASSLAGGASGNTIYF
cdr3_nt: TGTGCCAGCAGCTTGGCCGGTGGGGCCTCTGGAAACACCATATATTTT

clone_size: many
v_call: TRBV28
cdr3_length: 12
j_call: TRBJ2-7
d_call: -
cdr3_aa: CASSLLGNEQYF
cdr3_nt: TGTGCCAGCAGTTTACTAGGGAACGAGCAGTACTTC

clone_size: few
v_call: TRBV7-8
cdr3_length: 12
j_call: TRBJ1-5
d_call: -
cdr3_aa: CASSVNNQPQHF
cdr3_nt: TGTGCCAGCAGCGTCAACAATCAGCCCCAGCATTTT

clone_size: -
v_call: TRBV7-8
cdr3_length: 15
j_call: TRBJ2-7
d_call: -
cdr3_aa: CASSLGQAFSYEQYF
cdr3_nt: TGTGCCAGCAGCTTAGGGCAGGCCTTCTCCTACGAGCAGTACTTC

clone_size: -
v_call: TRBV4-1
cdr3_length: 14
j_call: TRBJ2-7
d_call: -
cdr3_aa: CASSHSQGLYEQYF
cdr3_nt: TGCGCCAGCAGCCATTCACAGGGACTCTACGAGCAGTACTTC

clone_size: -
v_call: TRBV7-6
cdr3_length: 15
j_call: TRBJ1-1
d_call: -
cdr3_aa: CASSQGQDMNTEAFF
cdr3_nt: TGTGCCAGCAGCCAAGGACAAGACATGAACACTGAAGCTTTCTTT

clone_size: -
v_call: TRBV12-3/TRBV12-4
cdr3_length: 13
j_call: TRBJ2-1
d_call: TRBD2
cdr3_aa: CASSAGGLNEQFF
cdr3_nt: TGTGCCAGCAGCGCGGGAGGGTTAAATGAGCAGTTCTTC

clone_size: once
v_call: TRBV20-1
cdr3_length: 13
j_call: TRBJ1-2
d_call: -
cdr3_aa: CSARDSDSLGYTF
cdr3_nt: TGCAGTGCTAGAGACTCTGACAGTCTAGGCTACACCTTC

clone_size: few
v_call: TRBV6-1
cdr3_length: 13
j_call: TRBJ2-1
d_call: -
cdr3_aa: CASLKGSGNEQFF
cdr3_nt: TGTGCCAGCTTAAAGGGTTCCGGCAATGAGCAGTTCTTC

clone_size: many
v_call: TRBV7-2
cdr3_length: 15
j_call: TRBJ2-7
d_call: -
cdr3_aa: CASSFFQGQSYEQYF
cdr3_nt: TGTGCCAGCAGCTTTTTCCAGGGCCAATCCTACGAGCAGTACTTC

clone_size: once
v_call: TRBV11-2
cdr3_length: 17
j_call: TRBJ2-3
d_call: -
cdr3_aa: CASSQDRWGRTPDTQYF
cdr3_nt: TGTGCCAGCAGCCAGGATAGGTGGGGGAGAACCCCAGATACGCAGTATTTT

clone_size: few
v_call: TRBV11-2
cdr3_length: 13
j_call: TRBJ1-1
d_call: -
cdr3_aa: CASSLLGTDGAFF
cdr3_nt: TGTGCCAGCAGCTTACTTGGGACGGACGGAGCTTTCTTT

clone_size: -
v_call: TRBV5-6
cdr3_length: 15
j_call: TRBJ2-5
d_call: TRBD1
cdr3_aa: CASSLTGTGGETQYF
cdr3_nt: TGTGCCAGCAGCTTGACCGGGACAGGTGGGGAGACCCAGTACTTC

clone_size: many
v_call: TRBV7-2
cdr3_length: 15
j_call: TRBJ2-3
d_call: -
cdr3_aa: CASSSQGRPTDTQYF
cdr3_nt: TGTGCCAGCAGCTCCCAGGGGCGCCCCACAGATACGCAGTATTTT